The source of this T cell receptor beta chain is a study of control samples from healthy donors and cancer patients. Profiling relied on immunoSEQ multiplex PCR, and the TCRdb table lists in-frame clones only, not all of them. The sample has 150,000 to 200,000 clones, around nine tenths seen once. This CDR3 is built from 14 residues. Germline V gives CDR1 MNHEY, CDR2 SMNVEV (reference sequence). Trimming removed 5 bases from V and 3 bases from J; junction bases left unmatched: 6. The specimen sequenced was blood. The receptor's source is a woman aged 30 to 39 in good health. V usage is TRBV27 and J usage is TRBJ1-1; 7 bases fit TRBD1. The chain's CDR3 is CASSRRGVDTEAFF. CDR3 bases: TGTGCCAGCAGTCGCAGGGGGGTGGACACTGAAGCTTTCTTT.